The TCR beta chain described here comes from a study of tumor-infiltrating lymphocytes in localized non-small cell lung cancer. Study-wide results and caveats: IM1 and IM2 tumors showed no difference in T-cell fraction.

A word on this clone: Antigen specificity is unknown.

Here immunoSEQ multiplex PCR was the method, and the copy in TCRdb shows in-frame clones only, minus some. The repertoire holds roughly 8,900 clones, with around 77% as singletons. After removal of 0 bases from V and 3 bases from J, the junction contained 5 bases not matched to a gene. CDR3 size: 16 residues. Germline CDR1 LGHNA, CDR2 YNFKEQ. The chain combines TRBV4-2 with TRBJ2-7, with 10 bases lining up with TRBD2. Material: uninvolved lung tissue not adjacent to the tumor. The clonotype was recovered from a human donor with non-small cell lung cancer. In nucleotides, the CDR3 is TGTGCCAGCAGCCAAGATCCGGCTAGCGGGGGCTACGAGCAGTACTTC. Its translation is CASSQDPASGGYEQYF.